This T cell receptor (beta chain) was sequenced during a study of identical twins. General study results and limits: Twin pairs' shared out-of-frame alpha sequences were enriched in low generation probability.

The germline V gene encodes CDR1 MNHNS and CDR2 SASEGT. There are 14 residues in the CDR3. With 7 bases removed from V and 2 bases from J, the gap between germline ends came to 15 bases. TCRdb processed the 5' RACE reads anew with MiXCR; each CDR3 protein has one entry. Among around 250,000 distinct CDR3 sequences, 5.5% to 7% were seen once, and the ten largest hold roughly 3.7%. This clonotype was picked up a small number of times. What it recognizes is unknown. The sample also formed part of further work on yellow fever vaccine responses in identical twins.

This chain joins TRBV6-1 and TRBJ2-7; the D gene is possibly TRBD1 (6 bases). Sequenced: memory (CD45RO+) T cells sorted from blood. The TCR comes from a woman aged 18-29 years in good health. For the CDR3, the DNA is TGTGCCAGCAAAATAACAGGGTCAACCTACGAGCAGTACTTC. Protein: CASKITGSTYEQYF.